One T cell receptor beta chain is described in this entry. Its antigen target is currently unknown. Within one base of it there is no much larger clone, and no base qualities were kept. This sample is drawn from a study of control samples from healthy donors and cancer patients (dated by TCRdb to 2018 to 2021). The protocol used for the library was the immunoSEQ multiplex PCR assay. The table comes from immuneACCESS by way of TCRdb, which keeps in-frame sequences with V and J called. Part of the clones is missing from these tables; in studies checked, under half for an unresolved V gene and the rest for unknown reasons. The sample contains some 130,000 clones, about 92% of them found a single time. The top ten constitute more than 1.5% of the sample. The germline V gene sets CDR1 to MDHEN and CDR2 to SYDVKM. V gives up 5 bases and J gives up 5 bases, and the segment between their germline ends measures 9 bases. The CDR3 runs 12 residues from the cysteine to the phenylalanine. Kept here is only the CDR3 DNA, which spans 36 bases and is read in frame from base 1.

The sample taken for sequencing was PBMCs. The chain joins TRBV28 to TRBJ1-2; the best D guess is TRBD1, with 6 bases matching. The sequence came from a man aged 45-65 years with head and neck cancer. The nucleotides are TGTGCCAGCAGTAGAACAGGGTATGGCTACACCTTC. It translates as CASSRTGYGYTF.